This T cell receptor beta chain comes out of a study of circulating and synovial CD4+ cells in juvenile arthritis. Notes on the study in general: Overlap with synovium rose as more T cells were sequenced. CPL versus bulk CD4 samples: T cell genome counts differed by at least an order of magnitude. These blood cells shared more CDR3 sequences with synovium than bulk blood. Some such blood samples were as oligoclonal as synovium.

Remarks on this clone: Its specificity is unknown.

From germline, CDR1 is SGHNT and CDR2 YYREEE (reference sequence). V lost 1 base and J 2 bases, leaving 11 bases between the germline ends. The CDR3 spans 15 residues. The table came from immunoSEQ multiplex PCR; TCRdb's copy has only in-frame clones and leaves some out. Of about 32,000 clones listed, roughly 96% are singletons. The origin of this receptor is a human donor with juvenile idiopathic arthritis. The gene calls are TRBV5-4 and TRBJ2-3; TRBD2 is a possible D gene (5 bases). The sample comprised CD4+ T cells from blood. The CDR3 spells CASSLLGLATDTQYF. The CDR3 region has the DNA TGTGCCAGCAGCTTGTTAGGGCTAGCCACAGATACGCAGTATTTT.